This section outlines one T cell receptor beta chain sequence together with its context. This record comes from a study of blood T cell repertoires in COVID-19. Libraries were prepared by immunoSEQ multiplex PCR; TCRdb keeps only in-frame clonotypes and omits some of them. The sample yields roughly 300,000 clones, 65% to 90% seen once. The receptor was isolated from a woman aged 40 to 50 with acute COVID-19. Sequencing was performed on PBMCs or T cells enriched from blood (not recorded which).

CDR3 in amino acids: CASSSRGAEAQYF. The CDR3 nucleotides are TGCGCCAGCAGCTCCAGGGGGGCGGAGGCCCAGTACTTC. The chain links TRBV5-1 to TRBJ2-5; D perhaps matches TRBD1 (7 bases). This CDR3 has 13 amino acids. From germline, CDR1 is SGHRS and CDR2 YFSETQ. V lost 3 bases and J 9 bases, leaving 15 bases between the germline ends.